This T cell receptor (beta chain) was sequenced in a study of cytomegalovirus exposure and HLA in healthy donors. The junction had 8 bases not matched to a gene; V was cut back by 2 bases and J by 6 bases. Germline V CDR1 and CDR2: MGHRA, YSYEKL. The CDR3 has 16 amino acids. The PCR ran on 60 Vbeta and 13 Jbeta primers. TCRdb's copy holds only in-frame clones and misses some; the assay was immunoSEQ multiplex PCR. Of roughly 160,000 clones in the sample, 80% were seen once. This chain connects TRBV4-1 to TRBJ2-3, with 10 nucleotides matching TRBD2. Sequenced material: PBMCs. The TCR originated in a man aged 18 to 30 in good health and CMV-seropositive. CDR3 in DNA: TGCGCCAGCAGCCAACAGGTAGCGGGAGGCGACGATACGCAGTATTTT. Protein product: CASSQQVAGGDDTQYF.